This TCR beta chain was retrieved from a study of blood T cell repertoires in COVID-19. On the study more broadly: The United States, Italy and Spain were the sources of the acute and convalescent COVID-19 samples.

This clone has only one observation. Clones were sequenced by immunoSEQ multiplex PCR, and TCRdb holds only the in-frame ones, with some missing. The table includes some 170,000 clones, approximately 80% detected once. This TCR was sampled from a man aged 60 to 75 with acute or convalescent COVID-19. The sequencing sample was made of peripheral blood.

Here the CDR3 DNA reads TGTGCCAGCAGCGGGCCAGTATCTGGGCATGAGCAGTTCTTC. Translation: CASSGPVSGHEQFF. The chain has TRBV7-3 and TRBJ2-1, with D unresolved. The CDR3 consists of 14 residues. The germline V gene encodes CDR1 SGHTA and CDR2 FQGTGA. The V end lost 5 bases, the J end lost 8 bases, and 16 bases lay between the germline ends.